This T cell receptor beta chain stems from a study of blood T cell repertoires in COVID-19. Study context: Donors in the United States, Italy and Spain gave samples during acute or convalescent COVID-19. PBMCs, B-cell-depleted T cells, or T cells provided the cDNA or gDNA that made up the material.

The CDR3 has 12 amino acids. The V and J ends lost 5 bases and 7 bases respectively, with 11 bases between them. Germline CDR1 SGHVS, CDR2 FQNEAQ. Original processing notes: Nucleated cell number was recorded as an estimate derived from reference gene primer amplification. The assay was immunoSEQ multiplex PCR, and TCRdb's table has in-frame clones only and misses some. Clone size and the V and J calls come from that table; the DNA yielded D and trimming. Of 120,000 or so clones listed, roughly 80% are singletons. The chain has TRBV7-8 and TRBJ1-1; no definite D call. Sequencing was performed on peripheral blood. The TCR originated in a human donor in a cohort sampled during active COVID-19. The CDR3 DNA sequence: TGTGCCAGCAGCAATAGTATACGTGAAGCTTTCTTT. This encodes CASSNSIREAFF.